Below are 9 T cell receptor beta chains sequenced from a single sample in a study of blood T cells in healthy people across ages. Combining a sample-barcoded 5' primer with a J-beta primer mix, a second PCR ran for roughly 7 to 12 cycles. TCRdb used MiXCR to reprocess the 5' RACE reads, holding one entry per CDR3 protein. Counted here are 1.4 million or so distinct CDR3 sequences, 35% to 45% occurring once; the ten biggest clones make up roughly 3.7%. The sequencing input was blood. Every receptor here comes from a woman under 30 in good health.

The CDR3 reads CSARRTSGDTDTQYF. The CDR3 DNA follows: TGCAGTGCTAGAAGGACTAGCGGGGACACAGATACGCAGTATTTT. The J gene is TRBJ2-3, the V gene TRBV20-1; 12 bases agree with TRBD2. From germline, CDR1 is DFQATT and CDR2 SNEGSKA (reference sequence). With V trimmed by 2 bases and J by 2 bases, 2 bases remained unmatched. The CDR3 spans 15 residues.

This clonotype was seen a handful of times. The gene calls are TRBV7-9 and TRBJ2-7, with D uncertain. V was pared by 1 base and J by 2 bases, with 15 bases between. The CDR3 is 16 residues long. Germline V CDR1 and CDR2: SEHNR, FQNEAQ (reference sequence). Written as DNA, the CDR3 is TGTGCCAGCAGCTTAGAATTCGCGGTTCGACCCTACGAGCAGTACTTC. It encodes CASSLEFAVRPYEQYF. Combining the CDR3 with reference TRBV7-9 and TRBJ2-7 gives the whole variable domain DTGVSQNPRHKITKRGQNVTFRCDPISEHNRLYWYRQTLGQGPEFLTYFQNEAQLEKSRLLSDRFSAERPKGSFSTLEIQRTEQGDSAMYLCASSLEFAVRPYEQYFGPGTRLTVT.

The chain carries TRBV7-2 and TRBJ2-5; 8 nucleotides align to TRBD2. The V gene end was trimmed by 7 bases and the J gene end by 11 bases; junction bases not matched to a gene: 18. Per the germline V gene, CDR1 is SGHTA and CDR2 is FQGNSA. This CDR3 region has 15 residues. This CDR3 is CASKPSGRAYNEQYF. CDR3 nucleotides: TGTGCCAGCAAGCCCAGCGGGAGAGCTTACAATGAGCAGTACTTC. The complete variable domain, with remaining parts taken from reference TRBV7-2 and TRBJ2-5, reads GAGVSQSPSNKVTEKGKDVELRCDPISGHTALYWYRQSLGQGLEFLIYFQGNSAPDKSGLPSDRFSAERTGGSVSTLTIQRTQQEDSAVYLCASKPSGRAYNEQYFGPGTRLLVL.

The V call is TRBV9, the J call TRBJ2-3; TRBD1 or TRBD2 may be the D gene (7 bases each). Germline CDR1 is SGDLS and CDR2 is YYNGEE. This CDR3 contains 15 residues. Trimming stripped 0 bases from V and 4 bases from J, with 12 bases between. CDR3 sequence reads: CASSVGAGGADTQYF. DNA for the CDR3: TGTGCCAGCAGCGTAGGTGCAGGGGGGGCAGATACGCAGTATTTT.

V is TRBV20-1 and J is TRBJ2-4; the D is unclear. This CDR3 has 13 residues. V lost 3 bases to trimming and J lost 7 bases, with 13 bases between them. Germline V CDR1 and CDR2: DFQATT, SNEGSKA (reference sequence). CDR3 DNA sequence: TGCAGTGCTAGTAAGGGCTACGCTAACATTCAGTACTTC. This sequence encodes CSASKGYANIQYF.

This clonotype was seen ten or more times. The rearrangement links TRBV7-9 to TRBJ2-7, with 11 nucleotides matching TRBD2. The CDR3 runs 16 residues. J gave up 0 bases and V 1 base, and 2 bases lay outside the gene matches. Germline V gives CDR1 SEHNR, CDR2 FQNEAQ (reference sequence). The CDR3 spells CASSLVTSGNSYEQYF. The DNA for the CDR3 is TGTGCCAGCAGCTTAGTGACTAGCGGGAACTCCTACGAGCAGTACTTC.

The chain uses TRBV19 and TRBJ2-1; 12 nucleotides agree with TRBD2. After removal of 5 bases from V and 5 bases from J, the junction contained 4 bases not matched to a gene. The CDR3 consists of 15 residues. From germline, CDR1 is LNHDA and CDR2 SQIVND (reference sequence). The DNA for the CDR3 is TGTGCCAGTAGTTCAGCTAGCGGGGGGGACAATGAGCAGTTCTTC. As protein: CASSSASGGDNEQFF.

The rearrangement joins TRBV5-4 to TRBJ2-6, with D perhaps TRBD1 (5 bases). Between the trimmed V and J ends, which lost 5 bases and 4 bases, there was a span of 16 bases. CDR1 and CDR2 from the germline V gene are SGHNT and YYREEE (reference sequence). The CDR3 sequence is 16 residues long. The CDR3 nucleotides are TGTGCCAGCAGTGGGGCCAACCCTTTCGGGGCCAACGTCCTGACTTTC. Encoded protein: CASSGANPFGANVLTF.

This clonotype appeared a few times. The rearrangement uses TRBV7-9 and TRBJ2-7, with D possibly matching TRBD1 (5 bases). The V end lost 1 base, the J end lost 7 bases, and 17 bases lay between the germline ends. CDR3 length equals 15 residues. The V gene's germline CDR1 is SEHNR and CDR2 FQNEAQ (reference sequence). Here the CDR3 DNA reads TGTGCCAGCAGCTTAGAGGCAGGGCGGCGGAATGAGCAGTACTTC. Translation gives CASSLEAGRRNEQYF. The complete variable domain, with remaining parts taken from reference TRBV7-9 and TRBJ2-7, reads DTGVSQNPRHKITKRGQNVTFRCDPISEHNRLYWYRQTLGQGPEFLTYFQNEAQLEKSRLLSDRFSAERPKGSFSTLEIQRTEQGDSAMYLCASSLEAGRRNEQYFGPGTRLTVT.